Below are 32 T cell receptor beta chains sequenced from a single sample in a study of T cell responses to AZD1222 COVID-19 vaccine. Here immunoSEQ multiplex PCR was the method, and the copy in TCRdb shows in-frame clones only, minus some. This sample yields 90,000 to 130,000 clones, of which roughly nine tenths are seen a single time; 3% to 3.5% belongs to the top ten. The specimen was peripheral blood, collected on day 0 of MenACWY control vaccination. All receptors come from an adult in good health.

The chain recombines TRBV5-1 with TRBJ1-3; D is perhaps TRBD1 (6 bases). From germline, CDR1 is SGHRS and CDR2 YFSETQ. V was trimmed by 1 base and J by 0 bases, leaving 14 bases between them. The CDR3 is 17 residues long. The CDR3 protein is CASSLSTGASSGNTIYF. CDR3 sequence (DNA): TGCGCCAGCAGCTTGTCCACGGGGGCCAGCTCTGGAAACACCATATATTTT.

The genes are TRBV3-1 (or the pseudogene TRBV3-2) and TRBJ1-2; 11 bases agree with TRBD1. The CDR3 length is 17 residues. The trim removed 3 bases at V and 2 bases at J, leaving 8 bases unmatched. Germline CDR1 reads LGHDT; CDR2 reads YNNKEL (reference sequence). The CDR3, as DNA: TGTGCCAGCAGCCACCGATGGACAGGGGGCGTGAACTATGGCTACACCTTC. Residues: CASSHRWTGGVNYGYTF.

The chain recombines TRBV7-2 with TRBJ2-1; the match to TRBD2 covers 12 bases. Losses at the gene ends were 2 bases for V and 4 bases for J; bases not matched to a gene: 3. CDR1 is SGHTA and CDR2 is FQGNSA in the germline V gene. The CDR3 has 16 amino acids. The CDR3 loop is CASSLRLAGAYNEQFF. In DNA, the CDR3 is TGTGCCAGCAGCTTAAGACTAGCGGGGGCGTACAATGAGCAGTTCTTC.

V usage is TRBV11-2 and J usage is TRBJ2-3, with TRBD1 identical over 10 bases. Germline loops: CDR1 SGHAT, CDR2 FQNNGV. The CDR3 runs to 17 residues. V lost 5 bases and J lost 5; bases outside the gene matches: 13. The CDR3 nucleotides are TGTGCCAGCAGCGTCTCTTTCCCCGGGACAGGGGAAGATACGCAGTATTTT. Translated: CASSVSFPGTGEDTQYF.

The chain uses TRBV5-1 and TRBJ2-1; tentatively, D is TRBD1 (6 bases). CDR1 SGHRS and CDR2 YFSETQ come from the germline V gene. V dropped 4 bases and J dropped 8 bases, with 13 bases sitting between them. The CDR3 contains 13 residues. The DNA of the CDR3 is TGCGCCAGCAGCGCCGGACAGTTGGATGAGCAGTTCTTC. It specifies CASSAGQLDEQFF.

The chain joins TRBV5-1 to TRBJ2-1; 12 nucleotides agree with TRBD2. The CDR3 is 17 amino acids. V dropped 3 bases and J dropped 3; count of bases not matched to a gene: 7. From germline, CDR1 is SGHRS and CDR2 YFSETQ. CDR3 loop: CASSWWTSGERYNEQFF. Written as DNA, the CDR3 is TGCGCCAGCAGCTGGTGGACTAGCGGGGAGCGCTACAATGAGCAGTTCTTC.

This clone was seen just once. This chain uses TRBV4-1 with TRBJ2-3; possible D gene TRBD1, 6 bases. Germline-derived CDR1 and CDR2 are MGHRA and YSYEKL. The ends were cut back, 0 bases at V and 9 bases at J, with 13 bases in the middle. The length of the CDR3 is 14 residues. The CDR3 region is CASSQERRRGTQYF. DNA of the CDR3: TGCGCCAGCAGCCAAGAACGACGCAGGGGCACGCAGTATTTT.

The V call is TRBV18, the J call TRBJ2-7; 8 bases match TRBD1. CDR1 is KGHSH and CDR2 is LQKENI in the germline V gene. V was clipped by 1 base and J by 5 bases; unmatched bases: 7. The CDR3 has 15 residues. The CDR3 DNA follows: TGTGCCAGCTCACCACGGGCGGACAGGGTGGACGAGCAGTACTTC. Translated, it gives CASSPRADRVDEQYF.

The chain joins TRBV30 to TRBJ1-2, with TRBD1 as a possible D gene (5 bases). Germline V lookup: CDR1 GTSNPN, CDR2 SVGIG (reference sequence). Between the trimmed V and J ends, which lost 0 bases and 2 bases, there was a span of 7 bases. CDR3 size: 13 residues. CDR3 sequence (DNA): TGTGCCTGGAGTGTAACAGGAAACTATGGCTACACCTTC. It yields the protein CAWSVTGNYGYTF.

This chain uses TRBV5-1 with TRBJ2-2; TRBD2 matches at 11 bases. V gave up 0 bases and J gave up 4 bases; unmatched junction bases: 5. Germline CDR1 is SGHRS and CDR2 is YFSETQ. There are 17 residues in the CDR3. The CDR3 coding sequence is TGCGCCAGCAGCTTGGTTATAGCGGGGGGGCCCACCGGGGAGCTGTTTTTT. Translation gives CASSLVIAGGPTGELFF. Full variable domain (rest looked up from reference TRBV5-1 and TRBJ2-2): KAGVTQTPRYLIKTRGQQVTLSCSPISGHRSVSWYQQTPGQGLQFLFEYFSETQRNKGNFPGRFSGRQFSNSRSEMNVSTLELGDSALYLCASSLVIAGGPTGELFFGEGSRLTVL.

A single count supports this clone. The CDR3 region is CASGRGQLRYTF. Here the CDR3 DNA reads TGTGCTAGTGGCCGAGGACAACTTCGCTACACCTTC. V usage is TRBV12-5 and J usage is TRBJ1-2; weak D call: TRBD1 (5 bases). Germline V gene data show CDR1 as LGHNT and CDR2 as FRNRAP. With 6 bases removed from V and 9 bases from J, the gap between germline ends came to 14 bases. CDR3 length: 12 amino acids.

The chain joins TRBV19 to TRBJ1-5, with TRBD1 identical over 7 bases. The CDR3 sequence is 16 residues long. The trim removed 11 bases at V and 3 bases at J, leaving 16 bases unmatched. CDR1 is LNHDA and CDR2 is SQIVND in the germline V gene (reference sequence). Written as DNA, the CDR3 is TGTGCCGCAGAACCACAACAGGGGCATAACAATCAGCCCCAGCATTTT. It codes for CAAEPQQGHNNQPQHF.

The chain joins TRBV3-1 (or the pseudogene TRBV3-2) to TRBJ1-2; no reliable D call. CDR3 length: 11 residues. Germline V lookup: CDR1 LGHDT, CDR2 YNNKEL (reference sequence). V gave up 4 bases and J gave up 7 bases, with 7 bases separating them. This CDR3 is CASSPGFGYTF. CDR3 nucleotide sequence: TGTGCCAGCAGCCCGGGATTTGGCTACACCTTC.

The chain employs TRBV4-1 and TRBJ2-5; D unresolved. Germline-derived CDR1 and CDR2 are MGHRA and YSYEKL. The CDR3 loop spans 13 amino acids. Trimming cost V 1 base and J 3 bases, with 6 bases left between them. The CDR3 reads CASSQVGEETQYF. DNA of the CDR3: TGCGCCAGCAGCCAAGTGGGCGAAGAGACCCAGTACTTC.

The CDR3 DNA reads as TGTGCCAGCAGTTACTCTTCCGTGAACTATGGCTACACCTTC. Its protein product is CASSYSSVNYGYTF. The chain has TRBV6-5 and TRBJ1-2, with no clear D. The V gene's germline CDR1 is MNHEY and CDR2 SVGAGI. The CDR3 consists of 14 residues. V lost 0 bases and J 2 bases, leaving 7 bases between the germline ends.

The chain recombines TRBV4-1 with TRBJ1-1, with D unresolved. The V end was cut by 1 base, the J end by 3 bases, with 12 bases between. This CDR3 comprises 15 residues. The germline CDR1 and CDR2 sequences are MGHRA and YSYEKL. The chain's CDR3 is CASSQVLAGDTEAFF. The CDR3 nucleotides are TGCGCCAGCAGCCAAGTATTGGCGGGCGACACTGAAGCTTTCTTT.

The chain combines TRBV4-3 with TRBJ2-7; a weak D match, TRBD2 (7 bases). Germline-derived CDR1 and CDR2 are LGHNA and YSLEER. The CDR3 contains 14 residues. Trimming stripped 2 bases from V and 2 bases from J, with 10 bases between. The DNA of the CDR3 is TGCGCCAGCAGCCAACGGCGGGGGCCCTACGAGCAGTACTTC. It translates to CASSQRRGPYEQYF.

V is TRBV12-3 or TRBV12-4 and J is TRBJ2-3; D is unresolved. The CDR3 sequence is 12 residues long. Trimming pared 5 bases from V and 8 bases from J, leaving 11 bases between. The CDR3 DNA is TGTGCCAGCAGTCCGGCCCCGGGTACGCAGTATTTT. Translated, it gives CASSPAPGTQYF.

V usage is TRBV7-9 and J usage is TRBJ1-1; D is unclear. The ends were cut back, 5 bases at V and 3 bases at J, with 16 bases in the middle. CDR1 SEHNR and CDR2 FQNEAQ come from the germline V gene (reference sequence). This CDR3 contains 15 residues. The CDR3 sequence is CASSHRGTADTEAFF. The CDR3 DNA reads TGTGCCAGCAGCCACCGGGGAACGGCGGACACTGAAGCTTTCTTT.

J is TRBJ2-2 and V is TRBV6-5; D possibly uses TRBD1 or TRBD2 (5 bases each). This CDR3 is 15 amino acids long. Germline CDR1 reads MNHEY; CDR2 reads SVGAGI. V lost 7 bases to trimming and J lost 5 bases, with 17 bases between them. The CDR3 here is CASTLSRGGTGELFF. The CDR3, as DNA: TGTGCCAGCACCCTTTCGAGGGGCGGGACCGGGGAGCTGTTTTTT.

This chain links TRBV24-1 with TRBJ2-7; no firm D call. Germline CDR1 and CDR2: KGHDR and SFDVKD. V was shortened by 3 bases and J by 0 bases, with 8 bases between the two germline ends. The CDR3 contains 14 residues. The CDR3 loop is CATSDGWSSYEQYF. The CDR3 DNA reads as TGTGCCACCAGTGATGGCTGGAGCTCCTACGAGCAGTACTTC.

This clone showed up just a few times. This sequence joins TRBV30 and TRBJ2-1, with D perhaps TRBD1 or TRBD2 (5 bases each). V was cut by 0 bases and J by 6 bases, with 12 bases left in between. Germline V gene sequence: CDR1 GTSNPN, CDR2 SVGIG (reference sequence). The CDR3 runs to 14 residues. The CDR3: CAWSVWGNSNEQFF. The DNA of the CDR3 is TGTGCCTGGAGTGTATGGGGGAACAGCAATGAGCAGTTCTTC.

Sample share makes this clone medium-sized. This chain links TRBV5-5 with TRBJ1-1; D not resolved. Germline V lookup: CDR1 SGHKS, CDR2 YYEKEE (reference sequence). This CDR3 is 12 amino acids long. V lost 0 bases, J lost 5 bases, and 5 bases lay in between. The CDR3 here is CASSLGLTEAFF. In DNA, the CDR3 is TGTGCCAGCAGCTTGGGCCTTACTGAAGCTTTCTTT.

The V gene is TRBV6-1, the J gene TRBJ1-6; D is unresolved. The CDR3 has 17 amino acids. Germline CDR1 is MNHNS and CDR2 is SASEGT. The germline V and J ends were trimmed by 1 base and 5 bases, with 15 bases remaining between them. The CDR3 region is CASSEGNGYWDNSPLHF. CDR3 DNA sequence: TGTGCCAGCAGTGAAGGGAACGGGTACTGGGATAATTCACCCCTCCACTTT.

Points on this clone: The limits of the CDR3 on the DNA are not certain, so only TCRdb's listed CDR3 is given. The CDR3 loop reads CASSLVAHGTGVLSVAFFF. The V call is TRBV5-6, the J call TRBJ1-1; the D call in the table, TRBD1, was not verified against the DNA. Germline loops: CDR1 SGHDT, CDR2 YYEEEE. From its first to its last residue, the CDR3 has 19 amino acids.

V is TRBV11-2 and J is TRBJ2-5; 12 bases map to TRBD1. CDR1 is SGHAT, CDR2 FQNNGV, per germline. The CDR3 runs 16 residues. Trimming removed 1 base from V and 5 bases from J; junction bases left unmatched: 5. Here the CDR3 DNA reads TGTGCCAGCAGCTTAGTTGGGACAGGGGGCGAGGAGACCCAGTACTTC. Its protein product is CASSLVGTGGEETQYF.

The genes are TRBV23-1 and TRBJ1-1; D is perhaps TRBD1 (5 bases). TRBV23-1 is known as an ORF, though its function is uncertain. This CDR3 has 14 residues. Trimming removed 6 bases at V and 6 bases at J, with 17 bases between. The DNA for the CDR3 is TGCGCCAGCAGCCAGGACTTTACAGGCGCTGAAGCTTTCTTT. Its translation is CASSQDFTGAEAFF.

The rearrangement links TRBV27 to TRBJ2-7; TRBD2 matches at 11 bases. In germline, CDR1 is MNHEY, CDR2 SMNVEV (reference sequence). Trimming at V came to 6 bases and at J to 1 base, leaving 5 bases not matched to a gene. CDR3 length: 15 amino acids. The CDR3 DNA follows: TGTGCCAGCAGACCCGGACTAGCGGGTTCCTACGAGCAGTACTTC. Translating gives CASRPGLAGSYEQYF.

The rearrangement joins TRBV11-2 to TRBJ1-6; 7 bases are a match to TRBD1. The V and J ends lost 3 bases and 7 bases, in that order; junction bases with no gene match: 6. CDR1 and CDR2 from the germline V gene are SGHAT and FQNNGV. This CDR3 contains 15 residues. CDR3 protein: CASSFGDSPNSPLHF. The CDR3 nucleotides are TGTGCCAGCAGCTTTGGGGACAGTCCGAATTCACCCCTCCACTTT.

This clone came up once. V gene TRBV2 combines with J gene TRBJ1-6; 7 nucleotides line up with TRBD1. Germline CDR1 SNHLY, CDR2 FYNNEI. This CDR3 contains 18 residues. J was trimmed by 3 bases and V by 6 bases; bases with no gene match: 14. In DNA, the CDR3 is TGTGCCAGCAGCTTATTGACCGGGACAGCGATCTATAATTCACCCCTCCACTTT. Translation: CASSLLTGTAIYNSPLHF.

This chain uses TRBV9 with TRBJ1-6; weak D call: TRBD1 (6 bases). The V end was cut by 2 bases, the J end by 6 bases, with 12 bases between. This CDR3 comprises 15 residues. Germline V CDR1 and CDR2: SGDLS, YYNGEE. The CDR3: CASSVQGISNSPLHF. For the CDR3, the DNA is TGTGCCAGCAGCGTCCAGGGGATTAGTAATTCACCCCTCCACTTT.

This chain links TRBV29-1 with TRBJ1-1; D unresolved. Germline V gives CDR1 SQVTM, CDR2 ANQGSEA. Trimming took 7 bases from V and 9 from J, leaving 15 bases between them. The CDR3 length is 11 residues. CDR3 protein: CSATRMGKAFF. The CDR3, as DNA: TGCAGCGCCACCCGAATGGGGAAAGCTTTCTTT.